This T cell receptor (beta chain) comes out of a study of glioma-infiltrating T cells after dendritic cell vaccination. Background on the study: Patients received autologous tumor lysate-pulsed dendritic cell vaccination between about 2003 and 2013. Patients received three intradermal dendritic cell vaccine injections at biweekly intervals.

The primer mix had 60 V beta and 13 J beta primers. Repertoires were generated with immunoSEQ multiplex PCR, while TCRdb's copy carries only in-frame clones and drops some. The sample consists of approximately 99,000 clones, around 80% of them appearing once. Indicated time point: after dendritic cell vaccination, including at tumor progression/relapse. Blood PBMC samples: pre-vaccination, two weeks post third vaccination, and at tumor progression. Germline assignment: CDR1 SGHRS and CDR2 YFSETQ. After removal of 1 base from V and 2 bases from J, the junction contained 11 bases not matched to a gene. The CDR3 has 18 amino acids.

The sequenced sample was blood, obtained after dendritic cell vaccination. The chain is built from TRBV5-1 and TRBJ2-3; 9 bases line up with TRBD2. This TCR derives from a human donor with glioblastoma. CDR3 residues: CASSLRTAGGPITDTQYF. CDR3 nucleotides: TGCGCCAGCAGCTTGCGTACAGCGGGAGGTCCTATCACAGATACGCAGTATTTT.